This T cell receptor beta chain appears in the sequencing data of a study of PD-1 blockade in classical Hodgkin lymphoma. At the level of the study: On a schedule of every 2 weeks, patients received nivolumab 3 mg/kg intravenously.

The CDR3 contains 14 residues. After removal of 1 base from V and 5 bases from J, the junction contained 6 bases not matched to a gene. Germline V gives CDR1 SQVTM, CDR2 ANQGSEA. A note on this clone: The antigen is undetermined.

Assay: immunoSEQ multiplex PCR; the TCRdb copy retains only in-frame clones and omits some. Counted here are tens of thousands of clones, 85% to 90% occurring once; the ten biggest clones make up roughly 2.6%. Every patient had relapsed following autologous stem cell transplantation, and cohorts differed in brentuximab vedotin exposure. Whole-study results and caveats: Why repertoires differed is undefined; disease activity or prior therapy possibly contributed. Baseline diversity was lower in partial responders and progressors than complete responders. CD8+ TCR diversity did not rise significantly by C4D1, unlike CD4+.

J is TRBJ1-2 and V is TRBV29-1; 8 nucleotides agree with TRBD1. The clonotype comes from a human donor with classical Hodgkin lymphoma. The source material was peripheral blood mononuclear cells (PBMCs), sampled at baseline. CDR3 in amino acids: CSVEGGRTGYGYTF. The CDR3 DNA reads TGCAGCGTTGAAGGGGGGCGGACAGGGTATGGCTACACCTTC.